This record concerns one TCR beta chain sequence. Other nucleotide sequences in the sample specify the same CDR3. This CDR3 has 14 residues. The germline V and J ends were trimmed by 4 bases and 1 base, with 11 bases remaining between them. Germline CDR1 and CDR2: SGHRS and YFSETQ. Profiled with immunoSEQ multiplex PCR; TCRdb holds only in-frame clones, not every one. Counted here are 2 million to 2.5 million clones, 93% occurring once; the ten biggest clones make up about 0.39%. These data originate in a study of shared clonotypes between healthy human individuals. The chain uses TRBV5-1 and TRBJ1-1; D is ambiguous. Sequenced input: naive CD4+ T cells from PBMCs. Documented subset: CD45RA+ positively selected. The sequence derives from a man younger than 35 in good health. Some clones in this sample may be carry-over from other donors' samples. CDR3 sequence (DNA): TGCGCCAGCAGCCTGAGAGGCGAGAACACTGAAGCTTTCTTT. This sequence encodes CASSLRGENTEAFF. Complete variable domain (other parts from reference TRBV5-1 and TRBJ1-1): KAGVTQTPRYLIKTRGQQVTLSCSPISGHRSVSWYQQTPGQGLQFLFEYFSETQRNKGNFPGRFSGRQFSNSRSEMNVSTLELGDSALYLCASSLRGENTEAFFGQGTRLTVV.